The source of this TCR beta chain is a study of blood T cell repertoires in COVID-19. Original handling: Scientists estimated how many nucleated cells there were by amplifying reference gene primers. Assay used: immunoSEQ multiplex PCR; TCRdb lists only in-frame clones, some missing. The DNA was the basis for D and trimming; V, J and clone size are from that table. Here the sample spans around 20,000 clones, roughly four fifths being singletons. Per the germline V gene, CDR1 is SGHVS and CDR2 is FQNEAQ. This CDR3 spans 16 amino acids. The V segment lost 2 bases and the J segment 3 bases; nucleotides outside the gene matches: 9.

The rearrangement uses TRBV7-8 and TRBJ1-1; 7 bases match TRBD1. The receptor was isolated from a human donor in a cohort sampled during active COVID-19. Sequenced: peripheral blood. The CDR3: CASSLIPRDRHTEAFF. DNA of the CDR3: TGTGCCAGCAGCTTAATCCCTAGGGACAGACACACTGAAGCTTTCTTT.